This TCR beta chain was sequenced during a study of response to subunit inactivated influenza vaccine. The germline V gene encodes CDR1 SGHAT and CDR2 FQNNGV. This CDR3 contains 17 residues. V lost 4 bases, J lost 1 base, and 19 bases lay in between. TCRdb independently ran MiXCR on the RT-PCR reads; one entry per CDR3 protein. The sample has 500,000 to 700,000 distinct CDR3 sequences; under 30% are singletons. These sequences were also reported in another study, on T cells expressing NK-cell markers. As that report states: For TCR beta, cDNA was produced by 5'RACE template switching with UMIs.

The origin of this receptor is a man aged 45-65 years who received an inactivated influenza vaccine. The sample in question was CD4+ T cells sorted from PBMCs, obtained about 12 days after vaccination. The chain recombines TRBV11-2 with TRBJ1-1; the D is unclear. CDR3 DNA sequence: TGTGCCAGCAGCTATTTCCTCGACGGAGAAAAGAACACTGAAGCTTTCTTT. It yields the protein CASSYFLDGEKNTEAFF.